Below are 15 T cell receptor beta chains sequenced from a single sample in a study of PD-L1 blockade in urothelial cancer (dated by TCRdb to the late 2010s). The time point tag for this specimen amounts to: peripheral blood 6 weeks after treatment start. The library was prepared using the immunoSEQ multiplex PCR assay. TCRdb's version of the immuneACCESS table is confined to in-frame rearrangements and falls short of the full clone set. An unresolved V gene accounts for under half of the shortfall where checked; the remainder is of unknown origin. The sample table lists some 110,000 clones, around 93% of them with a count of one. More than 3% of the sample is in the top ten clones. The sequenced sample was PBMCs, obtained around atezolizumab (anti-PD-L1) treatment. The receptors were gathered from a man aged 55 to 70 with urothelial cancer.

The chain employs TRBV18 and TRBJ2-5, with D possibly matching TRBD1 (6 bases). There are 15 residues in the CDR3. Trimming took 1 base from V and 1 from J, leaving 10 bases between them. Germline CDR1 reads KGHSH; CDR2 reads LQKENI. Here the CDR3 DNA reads TGTGCCAGCTCACCACTTGCGACAGGCCAAGAGACCCAGTACTTC. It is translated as CASSPLATGQETQYF.

Here the CDR3 DNA reads TGTGCCAGCAGCTTAGTTCCGGGGTCCTACGAGCAGTACTTC. Encoded protein: CASSLVPGSYEQYF. The chain uses TRBV7-8 and TRBJ2-7; weak D call: TRBD2 (5 bases). CDR1 is SGHVS and CDR2 is FQNEAQ in the germline V gene. The CDR3 is 14 residues long. The V end was cut by 1 base, the J end by 1 base, with 8 bases between.

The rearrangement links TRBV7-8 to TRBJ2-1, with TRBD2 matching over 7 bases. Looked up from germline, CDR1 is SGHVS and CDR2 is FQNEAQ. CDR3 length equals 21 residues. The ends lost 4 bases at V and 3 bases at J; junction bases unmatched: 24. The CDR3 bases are TGTGCCAGCAGCTCGGTTGCCATTGGGTGGGGATGGGGAGGGGACTACAATGAGCAGTTCTTC. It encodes CASSSVAIGWGWGGDYNEQFF.

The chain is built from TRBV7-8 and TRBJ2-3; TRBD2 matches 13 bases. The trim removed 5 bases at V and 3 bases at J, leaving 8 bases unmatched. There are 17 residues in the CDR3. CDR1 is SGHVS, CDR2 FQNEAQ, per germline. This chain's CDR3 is CASSLTSGGAQTDTQYF. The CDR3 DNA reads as TGTGCCAGCAGCCTAACTAGCGGGGGGGCCCAGACAGATACGCAGTATTTT. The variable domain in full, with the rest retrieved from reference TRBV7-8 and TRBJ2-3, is GAGVSQSPRYKVAKRGQDVALRCDPISGHVSLFWYQQALGQGPEFLTYFQNEAQLDKSGLPSDRFFAERPEGSVSTLKIQRTQQEDSAVYLCASSLTSGGAQTDTQYFGPGTRLTVL.

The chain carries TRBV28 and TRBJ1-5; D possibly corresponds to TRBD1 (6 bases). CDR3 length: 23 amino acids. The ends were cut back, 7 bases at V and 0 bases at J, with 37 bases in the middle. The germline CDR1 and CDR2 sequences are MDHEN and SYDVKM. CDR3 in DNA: TGTGCCAGCAATTCGTGGGGGCCTCAGACGGGTAGGAGGTTGTCCTATAGCAATCAGCCCCAGCATTTT. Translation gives CASNSWGPQTGRRLSYSNQPQHF.

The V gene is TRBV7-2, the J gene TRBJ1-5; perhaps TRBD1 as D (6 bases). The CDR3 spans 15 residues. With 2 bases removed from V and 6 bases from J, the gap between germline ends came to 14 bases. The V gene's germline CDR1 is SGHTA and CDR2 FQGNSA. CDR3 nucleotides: TGTGCCAGCAGCTTAACAGGGCTCCCGGGTCAGCCCCAGCATTTT. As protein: CASSLTGLPGQPQHF.

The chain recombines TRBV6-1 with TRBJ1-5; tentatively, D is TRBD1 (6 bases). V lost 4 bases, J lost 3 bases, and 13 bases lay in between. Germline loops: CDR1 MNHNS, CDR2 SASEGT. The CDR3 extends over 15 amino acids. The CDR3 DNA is TGTGCCAGCAGTGGAGGGACAAGATACAATCAGCCCCAGCATTTT. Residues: CASSGGTRYNQPQHF.

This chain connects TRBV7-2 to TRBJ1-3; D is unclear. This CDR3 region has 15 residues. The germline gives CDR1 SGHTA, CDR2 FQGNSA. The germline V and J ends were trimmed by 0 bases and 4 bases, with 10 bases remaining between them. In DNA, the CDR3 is TGTGCCAGCAGCTTAGCGAAGAGTTGGGGAAACACCATATATTTT. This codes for CASSLAKSWGNTIYF.

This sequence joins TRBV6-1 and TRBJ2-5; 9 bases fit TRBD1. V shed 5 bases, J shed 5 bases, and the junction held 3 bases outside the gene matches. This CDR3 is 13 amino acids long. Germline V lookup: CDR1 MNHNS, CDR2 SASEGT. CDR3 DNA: TGTGCCAGCAGTCGACAGGGGGACGAGACCCAGTACTTC. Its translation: CASSRQGDETQYF.

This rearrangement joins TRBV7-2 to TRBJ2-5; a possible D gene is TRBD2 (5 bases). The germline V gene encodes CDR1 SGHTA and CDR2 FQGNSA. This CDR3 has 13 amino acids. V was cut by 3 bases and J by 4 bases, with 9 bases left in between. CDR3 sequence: CASSFPAGETQYF. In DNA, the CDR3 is TGTGCCAGCAGCTTTCCTGCGGGAGAGACCCAGTACTTC.

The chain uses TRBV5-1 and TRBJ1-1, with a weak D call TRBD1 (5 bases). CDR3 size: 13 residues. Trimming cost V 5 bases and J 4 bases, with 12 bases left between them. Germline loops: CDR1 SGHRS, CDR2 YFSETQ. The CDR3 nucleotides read TGCGCCAGCAGAGTCGGGGGTGGCACTGAAGCTTTCTTT. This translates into CASRVGGGTEAFF.

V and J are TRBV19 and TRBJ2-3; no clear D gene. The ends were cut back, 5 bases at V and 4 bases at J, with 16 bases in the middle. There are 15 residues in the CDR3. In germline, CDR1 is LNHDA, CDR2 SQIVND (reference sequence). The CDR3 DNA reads TGTGCCAGTAGTCCTCGCCTCAGCGAGGCAGATACGCAGTATTTT. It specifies CASSPRLSEADTQYF.

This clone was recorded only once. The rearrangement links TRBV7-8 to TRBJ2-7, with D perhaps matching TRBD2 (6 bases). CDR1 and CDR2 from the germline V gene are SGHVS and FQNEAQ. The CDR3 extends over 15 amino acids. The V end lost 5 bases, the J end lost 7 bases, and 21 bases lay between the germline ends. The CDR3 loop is CASSDGTREIVEQYF. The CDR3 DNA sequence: TGTGCCAGCAGCGACGGTACCCGGGAGATAGTAGAGCAGTACTTC. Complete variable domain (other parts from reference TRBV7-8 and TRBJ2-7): GAGVSQSPRYKVAKRGQDVALRCDPISGHVSLFWYQQALGQGPEFLTYFQNEAQLDKSGLPSDRFFAERPEGSVSTLKIQRTQQEDSAVYLCASSDGTREIVEQYFGPGTRLTVT.

The CDR3 DNA reads as TGTGCCAGCAGCCGGGACAGGGCCACTGAAGCTTTCTTT. Its translation: CASSRDRATEAFF. The chain carries TRBV5-6 and TRBJ1-1; 9 nucleotides line up with TRBD1. Germline lookup yields CDR1 SGHDT and CDR2 YYEEEE. The CDR3 sequence is 13 residues long. V lost 4 bases and J lost 4; bases outside the gene matches: 2.

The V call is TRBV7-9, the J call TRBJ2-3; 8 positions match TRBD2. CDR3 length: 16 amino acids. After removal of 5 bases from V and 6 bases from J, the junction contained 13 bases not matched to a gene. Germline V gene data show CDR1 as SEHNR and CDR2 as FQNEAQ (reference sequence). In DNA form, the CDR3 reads TGTGCCAGCAGCCGTTCTAGCGGGTCTAGGGGGGATACGCAGTATTTT. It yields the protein CASSRSSGSRGDTQYF.